Below, 28 T cell receptor beta chains from the same sample are listed, as sequenced in a study of PD-L1 blockade in urothelial cancer. Only in-frame clones appear in the TCRdb table, and some are missing; sequencing was by immunoSEQ multiplex PCR. The sample shows 25,000 to 30,000 clones, approximately 81% of them seen only once. Documented time point: peripheral blood 6 weeks after treatment start. Sequences were derived from PBMCs, sampled around atezolizumab (anti-PD-L1) treatment. These receptors came from a man in his sixties or seventies with urothelial cancer.

The chain recombines TRBV27 with TRBJ2-2, with 13 bases matching TRBD2. The V gene's germline CDR1 is MNHEY and CDR2 SMNVEV (reference sequence). V was clipped by 4 bases and J by 0 bases; unmatched bases: 8. This CDR3 is built from 19 residues. CDR3 sequence reads: CASSWTSGGAFSNTGELFF. For the CDR3, the DNA is TGTGCCAGCAGTTGGACTAGCGGGGGCGCGTTTTCGAACACCGGGGAGCTGTTTTTT.

V gene TRBV28 combines with J gene TRBJ2-3, with TRBD2 matching over 9 bases. This CDR3 contains 15 residues. Per germline, CDR1 MDHEN and CDR2 SYDVKM. V was pared by 4 bases and J by 3 bases, with 5 bases of the junction left unmatched. CDR3 sequence reads: CASSSLAGKTDTQYF. CDR3 nucleotides: TGTGCCAGCAGTTCCCTAGCGGGAAAAACAGATACGCAGTATTTT.

This chain connects TRBV18 to TRBJ1-4; TRBD1 matches at 10 bases. The CDR3 extends over 17 amino acids. Germline CDR1 KGHSH, CDR2 LQKENI. V lost 3 bases to trimming and J lost 7 bases; unmatched junction nucleotides: 11. The CDR3 loop is CASSPVRPGQGSEKLFF. The CDR3 coding sequence is TGTGCCAGCTCACCCGTCCGTCCGGGACAGGGGAGTGAAAAACTGTTTTTT.

This rearrangement joins TRBV5-5 to TRBJ2-7; 8 bases fit TRBD2. The CDR3 has 14 residues. The V segment lost 2 bases and the J segment 1 base; nucleotides outside the gene matches: 2. Germline assignment: CDR1 SGHKS and CDR2 YYEKEE (reference sequence). The CDR3 reads CASSLVAGSYEQYF. CDR3 sequence (DNA): TGTGCCAGCAGCTTAGTAGCGGGGTCCTACGAGCAGTACTTC.

The chain combines TRBV30 with TRBJ1-1, with D tentatively TRBD1 (6 bases). Between the trimmed V and J ends, which lost 1 base and 4 bases, there was a span of 7 bases. The germline V gene has CDR1 GTSNPN and CDR2 SVGIG (reference sequence). This CDR3 spans 12 amino acids. In nucleotides, the CDR3 is TGTGCCTGGAGTGAAGGGGGCACTGAAGCTTTCTTT. Its protein is CAWSEGGTEAFF.

J is TRBJ1-1 and V is TRBV18; TRBD1 is a possible D gene (6 bases). The CDR3 runs 16 residues. V lost 3 bases, J lost 5 bases, and 19 bases lay in between. Looked up from germline, CDR1 is KGHSH and CDR2 is LQKENI. CDR3 sequence: CASSPMGGGEGTEAFF. The CDR3 coding sequence is TGTGCCAGCTCACCCATGGGGGGGGGCGAGGGTACTGAAGCTTTCTTT.

This rearrangement joins TRBV7-3 to TRBJ2-1, with 8 bases fitting TRBD1. The V and J ends lost 4 bases and 0 bases, in that order; junction bases with no gene match: 5. From germline, CDR1 is SGHTA and CDR2 FQGTGA. This CDR3 contains 16 residues. The CDR3 region has the DNA TGTGCCAGCAGCTCATCAGGGGGCGCCTCCTACAATGAGCAGTTCTTC. Translating it yields CASSSSGGASYNEQFF.

The chain combines TRBV7-2 with TRBJ2-7, with D perhaps TRBD1 (6 bases). The CDR3 contains 15 residues. Deletions cut 1 base from V and 2 bases from J, with 12 bases between. Germline CDR1 SGHTA, CDR2 FQGNSA. The CDR3 coding sequence is TGTGCCAGCAGCTTAGTGGGGCAGGGGACCTACGAGCAGTACTTC. Translated, it gives CASSLVGQGTYEQYF. The full variable domain, completed using reference TRBV7-2 and TRBJ2-7, is GAGVSQSPSNKVTEKGKDVELRCDPISGHTALYWYRQSLGQGLEFLIYFQGNSAPDKSGLPSDRFSAERTGGSVSTLTIQRTQQEDSAVYLCASSLVGQGTYEQYFGPGTRLTVT.

The chain links TRBV14 to TRBJ2-7; 7 bases align to TRBD1. J lost 2 bases, V lost 1 base, and 20 bases had no gene match. The CDR3 covers 20 residues. From germline, CDR1 is SGHDN and CDR2 FVKESK. The CDR3 region has the DNA TGTGCCAGCAGCCAAGCTGAGACAGGGCTTGGGCTCCGCACACCCTACGAGCAGTACTTC. This encodes CASSQAETGLGLRTPYEQYF.

This sequence joins TRBV5-1 and TRBJ2-2; 9 nucleotides line up with TRBD1. Per germline, CDR1 SGHRS and CDR2 YFSETQ. J gave up 5 bases and V 0 bases, and 8 bases lay outside the gene matches. The CDR3 totals 17 residues. The CDR3 protein is CASSLGDRARTTGELFF. The CDR3 bases are TGCGCCAGCAGCTTGGGGGACAGGGCCAGGACTACCGGGGAGCTGTTTTTT.

This clone has more than one count but fewer than ten. The chain combines TRBV19 with TRBJ1-1; D unresolved. Per germline, CDR1 LNHDA and CDR2 SQIVND (reference sequence). The ends were cut back, 1 base at V and 4 bases at J, with 7 bases in the middle. CDR3 length: 13 residues. CDR3 sequence: CASSIGLRTEAFF. The CDR3 region has the DNA TGTGCCAGTAGTATAGGACTCCGCACTGAAGCTTTCTTT. The full variable domain, its missing parts supplied by reference TRBV19 and TRBJ1-1, is DGGITQSPKYLFRKEGQNVTLSCEQNLNHDAMYWYRQDPGQGLRLIYYSQIVNDFQKGDIAEGYSVSREKKESFPLTVTSAQKNPTAFYLCASSIGLRTEAFFGQGTRLTVV.

The rearrangement uses TRBV2 and TRBJ2-1; TRBD1 agrees at 9 bases. Looked up from germline, CDR1 is SNHLY and CDR2 is FYNNEI. The length of the CDR3 is 16 residues. The J segment lost 3 bases and the V segment lost 2 bases, leaving 5 bases of the junction unmatched. The CDR3 sequence: CASSESRTGVYNEQFF. The CDR3 DNA reads as TGTGCCAGCAGTGAATCCAGGACAGGGGTCTACAATGAGCAGTTCTTC.

The chain recombines TRBV11-2 with TRBJ2-3; D possibly corresponds to TRBD2 (5 bases). Trimming stripped 2 bases from V and 6 bases from J, with 18 bases between. Germline V gives CDR1 SGHAT, CDR2 FQNNGV. This CDR3 region has 16 residues. CDR3 DNA: TGTGCCAGCAGCTTACAAGCGGCCCTGTTAAGCGATACGCAGTATTTT. It translates to CASSLQAALLSDTQYF.

This chain uses TRBV7-9 with TRBJ1-6, with 10 bases fitting TRBD1. This CDR3 is 14 amino acids long. CDR1 is SEHNR and CDR2 is FQNEAQ in the germline V gene (reference sequence). The V gene end was trimmed by 5 bases and the J gene end by 12 bases; junction bases not matched to a gene: 7. The CDR3, as DNA: TGTGCCAGCAGCAAGGACAGGGGGTTTGGACCCCTCCACTTT. Encoded protein: CASSKDRGFGPLHF.

The CDR3 sequence is CASSADSLYTEAFF. DNA of the CDR3: TGTGCCAGCAGCGCGGACAGCCTATACACTGAAGCTTTCTTT. The chain carries TRBV7-2 and TRBJ1-1, with TRBD1 as a possible D gene (6 bases). Trimming removed 5 bases from V and 3 bases from J, with 13 bases in between. The V gene's germline CDR1 is SGHTA and CDR2 FQGNSA. The CDR3 has 14 residues.

V and J are TRBV19 and TRBJ1-5; 9 nucleotides align to TRBD1. The V segment lost 4 bases and the J segment 2 bases; nucleotides outside the gene matches: 9. CDR1 LNHDA and CDR2 SQIVND come from the germline V gene (reference sequence). The CDR3 spans 17 residues. The CDR3 DNA reads TGTGCCAGTAGTAGGGGACAGGGCCGAAGTGGCAATCAGCCCCAGCATTTT. The encoded protein is CASSRGQGRSGNQPQHF.

This clone has more than one count but fewer than ten. The chain links TRBV7-3 to TRBJ2-7; 7 bases are shared with TRBD1. The CDR3 length is 14 residues. The V segment lost 1 base and the J segment 2 bases; nucleotides outside the gene matches: 2. Germline V lookup: CDR1 SGHTA, CDR2 FQGTGA. Here the CDR3 DNA reads TGTGCCAGCAGCTTAAGACAGGGACCCTACGAGCAGTACTTC. As protein: CASSLRQGPYEQYF.

The chain uses TRBV11-2 and TRBJ1-1; a possible D gene is TRBD1 (5 bases). The CDR3 is 16 amino acids. The germline V gene encodes CDR1 SGHAT and CDR2 FQNNGV. V shed 2 bases and J shed 3 bases, with 16 bases lying between them. This chain's CDR3 is CASSLRAGPGDTEAFF. CDR3 nucleotide sequence: TGTGCCAGCAGCTTACGAGCGGGCCCGGGGGACACTGAAGCTTTCTTT.

The rearrangement uses TRBV14 and TRBJ2-7, with D uncertain. CDR1 SGHDN and CDR2 FVKESK come from the germline V gene. V lost 0 bases and J lost 5, with 17 bases in between. The CDR3 is 16 residues long. The CDR3 DNA is TGTGCCAGCAGCCAAGAGCCCTTGACCCTCAGCGACGAGCAGTACTTC. Protein product: CASSQEPLTLSDEQYF.

The V gene is TRBV9, the J gene TRBJ2-7; 7 bases align to TRBD2. This CDR3 spans 15 amino acids. V gave up 2 bases and J gave up 0 bases; unmatched junction bases: 5. CDR1 SGDLS and CDR2 YYNGEE come from the germline V gene. This CDR3 is CASSVSGAPSYEQYF. The CDR3, as DNA: TGTGCCAGCAGCGTCAGCGGGGCCCCCTCCTACGAGCAGTACTTC.

This clone was seen a few times. This sequence joins TRBV27 and TRBJ1-5, with 8 bases fitting TRBD1. Germline V lookup: CDR1 MNHEY, CDR2 SMNVEV (reference sequence). Trimming at V came to 9 bases and at J to 6 bases, leaving 10 bases not matched to a gene. The CDR3 runs to 14 residues. This CDR3 is CARGTGRGSQPQHF. In DNA, the CDR3 is TGTGCCAGAGGGACAGGTCGAGGTAGTCAGCCCCAGCATTTT.

V and J are TRBV25-1 and TRBJ1-2, with D hard to call. The CDR3 spans 15 residues. Looked up from germline, CDR1 is MGHDK and CDR2 is SYGVNS. Deletions cut 0 bases from V and 3 bases from J, with 11 bases between. CDR3 loop: CASSEYGSSHYGYTF. The DNA of the CDR3 is TGTGCCAGCAGTGAATACGGTTCCTCGCACTATGGCTACACCTTC.

This clone has only a few counts. The V gene is TRBV15, the J gene TRBJ1-1; D not resolved. V was trimmed by 0 bases and J by 1 base, leaving 6 bases between them. The germline gives CDR1 LNHNV, CDR2 YYDKDF (reference sequence). CDR3 length: 14 residues. CDR3 nucleotides: TGTGCCACCAGCAGAGAAGGAGGGAACACTGAAGCTTTCTTT. Translated, it gives CATSREGGNTEAFF.

J is TRBJ1-2 and V is TRBV7-9; possible D gene TRBD1, 6 bases. The CDR3 length is 15 residues. The V gene's germline CDR1 is SEHNR and CDR2 FQNEAQ (reference sequence). The germline V and J ends were trimmed by 5 bases and 1 base, with 14 bases remaining between them. CDR3 in amino acids: CASSLEGQINYGYTF. CDR3 DNA: TGTGCCAGCAGCCTAGAAGGACAGATTAACTATGGCTACACCTTC.

The chain couples TRBV18 to TRBJ2-5, with no clear D. Trimming stripped 0 bases from V and 7 bases from J, with 9 bases between. Germline values: CDR1 KGHSH, CDR2 LQKENI. This CDR3 has 13 amino acids. CDR3 amino acids: CASSPPVAGTQYF. The CDR3 nucleotides are TGTGCCAGCTCACCACCGGTAGCTGGGACCCAGTACTTC.

This clone came up once. One junction end does not reproduce the germline sequence, and a read error may be involved. This chain uses TRBV6-1 with TRBJ1-2; D is unresolved. Looked up from germline, CDR1 is MNHNS and CDR2 is SASEGT. The CDR3 loop spans 13 amino acids. The CDR3 region is CASSEIGSPRRSF. The DNA of the CDR3 is TGTGCCAGCAGTGAAATCGGGAGTCCGCGTAGGTCCTTC.

This clone was seen a few times. The CDR3 loop reads CASSQEVSVYSNQPQHF. CDR3 bases: TGTGCCAGCAGCCAAGAGGTCAGTGTTTATAGCAATCAGCCCCAGCATTTT. J is TRBJ1-5 and V is TRBV4-2; D unclear. V lost 0 bases and J lost 0, with 12 bases in between. This CDR3 is built from 17 residues. The germline V gene has CDR1 LGHNA and CDR2 YNFKEQ.

This clone was found once. The chain recombines TRBV9 with TRBJ1-1; the D gene is possibly TRBD1 (5 bases). CDR3 length equals 17 residues. Germline V gene data show CDR1 as SGDLS and CDR2 as YYNGEE. With 0 bases removed from V and 4 bases from J, the gap between germline ends came to 19 bases. The CDR3 coding sequence is TGTGCCAGCAGCGTAGTGGCAGGGCTGGGTTTGGGCACTGAAGCTTTCTTT. Protein sequence: CASSVVAGLGLGTEAFF.